One sample yielded the 6 T cell receptor beta chains listed below, sequenced in a study of shared clonotypes between healthy human individuals (TCRdb year 2020). Library prep was done by the immunoSEQ multiplex PCR assay. The table was pulled from immuneACCESS by TCRdb, which kept in-frame rearrangements only. Such tables lose some clones; where checked, under half of the loss comes from unresolved V genes, and the rest has no known cause. The sample records over a million clones, approximately 80% of which are singletons. The biggest ten clones account for roughly 0.56% of the sample. Material: memory CD4+ T cells from PBMCs. The cell subset or site tag for this specimen amounts to: CD45RA-negative fraction. The receptors were gathered from a man in his late teens or twenties in good health. Some clones in this sample may be carry-over from other donors' samples.

There are a few counts of this clone. This chain links TRBV28 with TRBJ2-2; 8 bases fit TRBD1. The trim removed 2 bases at V and 0 bases at J, leaving 2 bases unmatched. Germline V CDR1 and CDR2: MDHEN, SYDVKM. The CDR3 runs 16 residues. Here the CDR3 DNA reads TGTGCCAGCAGTTTACAGGGGGCGCCGAACACCGGGGAGCTGTTTTTT. Translating gives CASSLQGAPNTGELFF.

The DNA for the CDR3 is TGTGCCAGCAGCGTAGCCCCCCTTATATCGGATACGCAGTATTTT. Translating gives CASSVAPLISDTQYF. This chain uses TRBV9 with TRBJ2-3; D remains ambiguous. The V gene's germline CDR1 is SGDLS and CDR2 YYNGEE. The CDR3 is 15 residues long. Trimming stripped 0 bases from V and 6 bases from J, with 14 bases between.

This chain uses TRBV28 with TRBJ2-2; D is unclear. Germline lookup yields CDR1 MDHEN and CDR2 SYDVKM. This CDR3 has 12 amino acids. Trimming stripped 5 bases from V and 3 bases from J, with 4 bases between. CDR3 protein: CASSSDTGELFF. The CDR3 DNA follows: TGTGCCAGCAGTAGCGACACCGGGGAGCTGTTTTTT.

J is TRBJ2-5 and V is TRBV7-2; D gene unclear. The CDR3 sequence is 12 residues long. CDR1 is SGHTA and CDR2 is FQGNSA in the germline V gene. V lost 0 bases and J 12 bases, leaving 11 bases between the germline ends. CDR3 region: CASSLAGGGKYF. The CDR3 DNA reads as TGTGCCAGCAGCTTAGCCGGCGGTGGCAAGTACTTC.

The gene calls are TRBV18 and TRBJ1-1; 10 bases match TRBD1. Germline CDR1 is KGHSH and CDR2 is LQKENI. With V trimmed by 4 bases and J by 4 bases, 3 bases remained unmatched. The CDR3 runs to 14 residues. The CDR3 region has the DNA TGTGCCAGCTCACTACGACAGGGGGCCACTGAAGCTTTCTTT. Protein product: CASSLRQGATEAFF.

The CDR3: CASSLAVGGQGNTGELFF. The CDR3 DNA follows: TGCGCCAGCAGCTTGGCCGTTGGCGGCCAGGGAAATACCGGGGAGCTGTTTTTT. The V and J genes are TRBV5-1 and TRBJ2-2, with D possibly TRBD1 on 5 matching bases. The V end lost 0 bases, the J end lost 5 bases, and 20 bases lay between the germline ends. This CDR3 comprises 18 residues. Germline assignment: CDR1 SGHRS and CDR2 YFSETQ.